This TCR beta chain derives from a study of T cells in Graves' hyperthyroidism and ophthalmopathy. TCR beta CDR3 region amplification was performed from RNA transcripts. First-round RT-PCR of the TCR CDR3 relied on the HTBI primer set. A single record per CDR3 protein comes from TCRdb applying MiXCR to the multiplex PCR reads. The repertoire holds about 700,000 distinct CDR3 sequences, about 15% seen once, with 9.5% to 13% in the top ten. Per germline, CDR1 SGHRS and CDR2 YFSETQ. Trimming left V 5 bases short and J 10 bases short, with 13 bases between. The CDR3 totals 12 residues. Graves' hyperthyroidism qualified as stable when ophthalmopathy did not progress within 18 months. Diagnosis of hyperthyroidism was new in patients aged 18 to 65, and its duration was under 2 months. Researchers barred patients who had uncontrolled infection, other autoimmune disease, pregnancy or lactation. Cells are PBMCs isolated from roughly 9.2 ml of fresh blood.

Sequencing was performed on blood. The V call is TRBV5-1, the J call TRBJ2-1; D is uncertain. This TCR was sampled from a woman aged 18-35 years with Graves' hyperthyroidism. In DNA, the CDR3 is TGCGCCAGCAGACCCACCTCCGGGGAGCAGTTCTTC. Translating gives CASRPTSGEQFF.